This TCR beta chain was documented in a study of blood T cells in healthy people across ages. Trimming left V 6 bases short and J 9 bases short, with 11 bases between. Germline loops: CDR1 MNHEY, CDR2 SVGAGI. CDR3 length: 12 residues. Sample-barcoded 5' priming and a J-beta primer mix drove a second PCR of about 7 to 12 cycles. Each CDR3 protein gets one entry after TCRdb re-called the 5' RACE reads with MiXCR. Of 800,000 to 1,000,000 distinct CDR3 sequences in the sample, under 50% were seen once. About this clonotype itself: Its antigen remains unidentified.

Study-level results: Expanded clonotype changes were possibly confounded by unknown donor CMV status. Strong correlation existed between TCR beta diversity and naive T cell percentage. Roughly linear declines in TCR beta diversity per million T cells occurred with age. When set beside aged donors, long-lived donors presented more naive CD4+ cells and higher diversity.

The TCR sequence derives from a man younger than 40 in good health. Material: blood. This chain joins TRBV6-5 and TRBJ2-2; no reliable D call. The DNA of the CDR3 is TGTGCCAGCAGCCCCGATGTCCGGGAGCTGTTTTTT. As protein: CASSPDVRELFF.